This T cell receptor beta chain is drawn from a study of CD8 T cells in ankylosing spondylitis. This clonotype was picked up a small number of times. TCRdb processed the 5' RACE reads anew with MiXCR; each CDR3 protein has one entry. Altogether 150,000 or so distinct CDR3 sequences are present, 9.5% to 10% being singletons, with the ten largest covering about 14%. Germline loops: CDR1 SGDLS, CDR2 YYNGEE. This CDR3 is 17 amino acids long. V lost 0 bases to trimming and J lost 3 bases; unmatched junction nucleotides: 11. The chain couples TRBV9 to TRBJ2-5; 7 bases line up with TRBD2. The sequence came from a female donor with ankylosing spondylitis or in good health (not recorded which). The specimen was blood, either unsorted or a sorted T cell fraction (not recorded which). The CDR3 reads CASSVGGSEWGEETQYF. The CDR3 bases are TGTGCCAGCAGCGTAGGCGGGAGCGAATGGGGGGAAGAGACCCAGTACTTC. Full variable domain (remainder filled in from reference TRBV9 and TRBJ2-5): DSGVTQTPKHLITATGQRVTLRCSPRSGDLSVYWYQQSLDQGLQFLIQYYNGEERAKGNILERFSAQQFPDLHSELNLSSLELGDSALYFCASSVGGSEWGEETQYFGPGTRLLVL.